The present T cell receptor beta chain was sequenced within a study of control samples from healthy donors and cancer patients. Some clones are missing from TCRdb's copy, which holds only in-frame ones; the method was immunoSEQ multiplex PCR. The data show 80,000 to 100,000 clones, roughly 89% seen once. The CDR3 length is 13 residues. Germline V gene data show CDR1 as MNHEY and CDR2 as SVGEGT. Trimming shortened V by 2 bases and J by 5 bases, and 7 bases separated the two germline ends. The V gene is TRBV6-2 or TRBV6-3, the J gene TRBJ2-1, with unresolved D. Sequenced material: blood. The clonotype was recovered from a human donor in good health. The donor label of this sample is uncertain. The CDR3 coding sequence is TGTGCCAGCAGTTACACCAAAAACAATGAGCAGTTCTTC. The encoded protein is CASSYTKNNEQFF.